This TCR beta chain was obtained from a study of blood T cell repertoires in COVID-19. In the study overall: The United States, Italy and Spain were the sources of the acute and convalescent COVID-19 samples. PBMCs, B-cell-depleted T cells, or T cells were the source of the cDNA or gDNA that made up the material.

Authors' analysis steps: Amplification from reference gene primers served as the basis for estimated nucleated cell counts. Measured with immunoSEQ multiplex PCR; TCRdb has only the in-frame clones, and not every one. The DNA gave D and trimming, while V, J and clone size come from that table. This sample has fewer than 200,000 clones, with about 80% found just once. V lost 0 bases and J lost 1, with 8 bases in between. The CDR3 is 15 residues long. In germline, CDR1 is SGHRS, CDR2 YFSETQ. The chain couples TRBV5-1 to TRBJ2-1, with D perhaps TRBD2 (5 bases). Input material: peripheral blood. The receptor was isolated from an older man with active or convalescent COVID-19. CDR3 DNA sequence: TGCGCCAGCAGCTTGGTTCGGGGATCCTACAATGAGCAGTTCTTC. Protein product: CASSLVRGSYNEQFF.